This section outlines one T cell receptor beta chain sequence together with its context. The antigen it binds to is not known. Base qualities are not at hand, and no much larger clone is one base apart. As encoded in the germline V gene, CDR1 is SGHRS while CDR2 is YFSETQ. Inclusive of the bounding cysteine and phenylalanine, the CDR3 is 15 residues long. Here the CDR3 DNA is all that survives: 45 bases in frame from base 1. Trimming leaves V shorter by 1 base and J shorter by 5 bases, with the junction holding 7 bases beyond the gene matches. The library relied on the immunoSEQ multiplex PCR assay. The table comes from immuneACCESS by way of TCRdb, which keeps in-frame sequences with V and J called. Part of the clones is missing from these tables; in studies checked, under half for an unresolved V gene and the rest for unknown reasons. Within this sample are 20,000 to 25,000 clones, with 85% to 95% of them counted one time only. About 0.62% of the sample is held by the ten biggest clonotypes.

The data were taken from a study of T cell changes during pregnancy in multiple sclerosis (dated by TCRdb to between 2018 and 2020). Background for the entire study: The study looked at changes in the T cell repertoire across pregnancy in women with multiple sclerosis.

The sample in question was CD4+ T cells from peripheral blood mononuclear cells, obtained in the third trimester of pregnancy. This clonotype was sampled from a female donor with multiple sclerosis, enrolled in a pregnancy study. The V and J segments used are TRBV5-1 and TRBJ2-5, with 8 bases in between that match TRBD2. The CDR3 has the sequence CASSLFGGGLETQYF. The nucleotide sequence reads as follows: TGCGCCAGCAGCTTGTTCGGGGGGGGGCTCGAGACCCAGTACTTC.